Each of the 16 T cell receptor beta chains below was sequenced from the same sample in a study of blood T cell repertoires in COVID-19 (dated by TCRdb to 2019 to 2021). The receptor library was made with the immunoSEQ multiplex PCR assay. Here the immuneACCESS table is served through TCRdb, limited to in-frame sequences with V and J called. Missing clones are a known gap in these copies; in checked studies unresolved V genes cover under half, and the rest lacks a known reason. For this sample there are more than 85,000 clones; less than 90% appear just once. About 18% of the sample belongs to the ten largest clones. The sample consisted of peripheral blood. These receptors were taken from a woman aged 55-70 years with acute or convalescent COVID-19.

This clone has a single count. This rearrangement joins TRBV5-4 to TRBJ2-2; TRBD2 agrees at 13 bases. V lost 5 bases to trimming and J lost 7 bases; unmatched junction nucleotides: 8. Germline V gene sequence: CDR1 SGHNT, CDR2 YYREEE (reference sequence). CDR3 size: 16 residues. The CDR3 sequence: CASSVTSGRSGGELFF. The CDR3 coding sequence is TGTGCCAGCAGTGTGACTAGCGGGAGGTCCGGCGGGGAGCTGTTTTTT.

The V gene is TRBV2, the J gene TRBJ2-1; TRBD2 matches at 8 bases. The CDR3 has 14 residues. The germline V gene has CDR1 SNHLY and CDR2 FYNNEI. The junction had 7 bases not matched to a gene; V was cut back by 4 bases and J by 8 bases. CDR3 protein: CASSASGGPYEQFF. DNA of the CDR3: TGTGCCAGCAGTGCGTCGGGGGGGCCATATGAGCAGTTCTTC. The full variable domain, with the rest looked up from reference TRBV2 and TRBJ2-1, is EPEVTQTPSHQVTQMGQEVILRCVPISNHLYFYWYRQILGQKVEFLVSFYNNEISEKSEIFDDQFSVERPDGSNFTLKIRSTKLEDSAMYFCASSASGGPYEQFFGPGTRLTVL.

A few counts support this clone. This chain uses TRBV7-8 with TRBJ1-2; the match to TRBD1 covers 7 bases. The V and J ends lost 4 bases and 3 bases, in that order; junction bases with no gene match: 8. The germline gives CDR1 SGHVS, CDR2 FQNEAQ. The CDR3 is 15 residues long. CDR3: CASSSRQGGDYGYTF. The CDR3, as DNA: TGTGCCAGCAGCTCAAGACAGGGTGGGGACTATGGCTACACCTTC. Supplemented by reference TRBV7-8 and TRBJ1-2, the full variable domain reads GAGVSQSPRYKVAKRGQDVALRCDPISGHVSLFWYQQALGQGPEFLTYFQNEAQLDKSGLPSDRFFAERPEGSVSTLKIQRTQQEDSAVYLCASSSRQGGDYGYTFGSGTRLTVV.

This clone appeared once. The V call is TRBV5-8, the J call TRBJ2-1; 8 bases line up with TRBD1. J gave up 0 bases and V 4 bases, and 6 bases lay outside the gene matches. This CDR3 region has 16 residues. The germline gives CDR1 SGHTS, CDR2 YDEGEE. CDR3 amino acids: CASSPTGATSYNEQFF. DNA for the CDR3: TGTGCCAGCAGCCCGACAGGGGCAACCTCCTACAATGAGCAGTTCTTC.

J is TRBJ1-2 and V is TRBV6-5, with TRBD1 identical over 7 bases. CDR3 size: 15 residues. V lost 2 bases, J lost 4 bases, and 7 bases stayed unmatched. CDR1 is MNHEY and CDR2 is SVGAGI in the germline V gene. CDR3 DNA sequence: TGTGCCAGCAGTTACCACCCTCAGGGGGGCTATGGCTACACCTTC. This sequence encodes CASSYHPQGGYGYTF.

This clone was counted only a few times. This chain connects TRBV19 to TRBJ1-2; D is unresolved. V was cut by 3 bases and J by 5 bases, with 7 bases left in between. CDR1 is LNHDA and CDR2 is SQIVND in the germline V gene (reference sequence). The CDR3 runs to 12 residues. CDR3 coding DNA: TGTGCCAGTAGTATCTGGGAGTATGGCTACACCTTC. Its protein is CASSIWEYGYTF.

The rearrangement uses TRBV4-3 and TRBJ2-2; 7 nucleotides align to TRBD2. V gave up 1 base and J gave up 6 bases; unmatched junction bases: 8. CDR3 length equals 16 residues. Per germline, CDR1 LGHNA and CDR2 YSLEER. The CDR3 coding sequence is TGCGCCAGCAGCCAAGGCGTCGCGGGGGTGCCCGGGGAGCTGTTTTTT. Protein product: CASSQGVAGVPGELFF.

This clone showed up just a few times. Written as DNA, the CDR3 is TGTGCCTGGAGAACCGGGACAGGGGACTATGGCTACACCTTC. Its translation: CAWRTGTGDYGYTF. The rearrangement uses TRBV30 and TRBJ1-2, with 10 bases that match TRBD1. The CDR3 consists of 14 residues. The germline V gene has CDR1 GTSNPN and CDR2 SVGIG (reference sequence). V was clipped by 3 bases and J by 3 bases; unmatched bases: 4.

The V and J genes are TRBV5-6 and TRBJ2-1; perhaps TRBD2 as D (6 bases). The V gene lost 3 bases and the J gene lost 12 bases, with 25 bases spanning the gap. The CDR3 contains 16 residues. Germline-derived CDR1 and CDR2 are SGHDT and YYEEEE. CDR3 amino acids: CASSSSINTGTRLQFF. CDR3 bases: TGTGCCAGCAGCTCCTCTATTAACACCGGGACTCGGCTGCAGTTCTTC. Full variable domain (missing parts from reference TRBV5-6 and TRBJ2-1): DAGVTQSPTHLIKTRGQQVTLRCSPKSGHDTVSWYQQALGQGPQFIFQYYEEEERQRGNFPDRFSGHQFPNYSSELNVNALLLGDSALYLCASSSSINTGTRLQFFGPGTRLTVL.

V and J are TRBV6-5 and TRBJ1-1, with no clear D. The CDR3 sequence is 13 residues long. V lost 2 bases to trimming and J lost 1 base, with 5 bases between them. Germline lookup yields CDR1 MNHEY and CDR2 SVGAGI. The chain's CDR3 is CASSYPGNTEAFF. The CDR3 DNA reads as TGTGCCAGCAGTTACCCAGGGAACACTGAAGCTTTCTTT.

The CDR3 nucleotides read TGTGCCAGCAGCGCTCGAGACAGTGGATACAATGAGCAGTTCTTC. This sequence encodes CASSARDSGYNEQFF. The chain employs TRBV9 and TRBJ2-1; D might be TRBD1 (5 bases). Germline V gene data show CDR1 as SGDLS and CDR2 as YYNGEE. The length of the CDR3 is 15 residues. Between the trimmed V and J ends, which lost 3 bases and 4 bases, there was a span of 14 bases.

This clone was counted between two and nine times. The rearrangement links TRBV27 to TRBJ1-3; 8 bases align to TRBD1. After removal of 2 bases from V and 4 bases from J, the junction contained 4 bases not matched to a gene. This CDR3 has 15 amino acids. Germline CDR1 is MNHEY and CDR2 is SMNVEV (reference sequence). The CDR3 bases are TGTGCCAGCAGTTTACAGGGGGCGTTGGGAAACACCATATATTTT. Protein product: CASSLQGALGNTIYF.

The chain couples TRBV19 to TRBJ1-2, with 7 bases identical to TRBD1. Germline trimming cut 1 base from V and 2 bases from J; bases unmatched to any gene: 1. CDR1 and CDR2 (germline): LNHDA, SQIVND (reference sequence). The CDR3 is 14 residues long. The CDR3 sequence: CASSIGDRNYGYTF. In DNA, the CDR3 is TGTGCCAGTAGTATAGGGGACAGAAACTATGGCTACACCTTC.

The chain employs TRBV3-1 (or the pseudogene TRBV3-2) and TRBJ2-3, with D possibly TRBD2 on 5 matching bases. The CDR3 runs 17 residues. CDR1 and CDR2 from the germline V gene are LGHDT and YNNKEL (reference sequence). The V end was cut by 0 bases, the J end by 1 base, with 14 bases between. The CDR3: CASSQDRGSPGTDTQYF. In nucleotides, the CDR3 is TGTGCCAGCAGCCAAGATCGGGGTAGTCCCGGCACAGATACGCAGTATTTT.

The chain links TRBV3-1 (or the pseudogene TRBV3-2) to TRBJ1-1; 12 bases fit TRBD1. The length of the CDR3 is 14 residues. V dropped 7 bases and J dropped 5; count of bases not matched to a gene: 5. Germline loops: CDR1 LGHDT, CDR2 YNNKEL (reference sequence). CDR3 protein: CASNLGQGATEAFF. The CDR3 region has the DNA TGTGCCAGCAACCTGGGACAGGGGGCAACTGAAGCTTTCTTT.

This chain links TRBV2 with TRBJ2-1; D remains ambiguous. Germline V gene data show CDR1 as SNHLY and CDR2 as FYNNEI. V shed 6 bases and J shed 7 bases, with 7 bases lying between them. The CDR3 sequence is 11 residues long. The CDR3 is CASSLLNEQFF. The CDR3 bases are TGTGCCAGCAGCCTCCTAAATGAGCAGTTCTTC. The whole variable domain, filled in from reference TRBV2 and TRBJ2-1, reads EPEVTQTPSHQVTQMGQEVILRCVPISNHLYFYWYRQILGQKVEFLVSFYNNEISEKSEIFDDQFSVERPDGSNFTLKIRSTKLEDSAMYFCASSLLNEQFFGPGTRLTVL.